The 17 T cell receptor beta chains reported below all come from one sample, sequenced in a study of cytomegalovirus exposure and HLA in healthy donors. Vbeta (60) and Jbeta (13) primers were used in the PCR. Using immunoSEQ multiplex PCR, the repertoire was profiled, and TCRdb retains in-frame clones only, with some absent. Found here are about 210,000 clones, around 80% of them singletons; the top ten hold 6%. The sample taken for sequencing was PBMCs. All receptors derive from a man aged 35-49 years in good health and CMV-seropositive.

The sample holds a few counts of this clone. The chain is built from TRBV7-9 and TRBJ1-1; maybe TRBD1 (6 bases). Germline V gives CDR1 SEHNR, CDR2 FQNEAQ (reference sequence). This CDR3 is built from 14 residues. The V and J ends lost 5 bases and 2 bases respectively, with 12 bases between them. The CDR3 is CASSIGQTNTEAFF. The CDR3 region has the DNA TGTGCCAGCAGCATCGGACAGACCAACACTGAAGCTTTCTTT.

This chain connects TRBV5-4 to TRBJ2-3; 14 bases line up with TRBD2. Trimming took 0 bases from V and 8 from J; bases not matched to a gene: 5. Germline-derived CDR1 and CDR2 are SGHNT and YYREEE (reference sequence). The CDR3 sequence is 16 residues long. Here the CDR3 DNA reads TGTGCCAGCAGCTTGGGACTAGCGGGAGGGCAGGGTACGCAGTATTTT. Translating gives CASSLGLAGGQGTQYF.

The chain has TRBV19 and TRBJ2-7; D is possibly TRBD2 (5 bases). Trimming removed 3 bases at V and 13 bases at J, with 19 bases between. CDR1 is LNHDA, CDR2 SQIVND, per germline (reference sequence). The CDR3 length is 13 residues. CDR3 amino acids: CASSIELGLVNYF. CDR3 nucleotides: TGTGCCAGTAGTATCGAACTAGGCCTCGTCAATTACTTC.

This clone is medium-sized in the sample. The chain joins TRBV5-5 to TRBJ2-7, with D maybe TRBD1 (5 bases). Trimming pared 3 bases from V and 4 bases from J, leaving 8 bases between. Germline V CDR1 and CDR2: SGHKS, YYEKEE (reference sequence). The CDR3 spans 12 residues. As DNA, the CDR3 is TGTGCCAGCAGCTCAGGGTCGTACGAGCAGTACGTC. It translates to CASSSGSYEQYV.

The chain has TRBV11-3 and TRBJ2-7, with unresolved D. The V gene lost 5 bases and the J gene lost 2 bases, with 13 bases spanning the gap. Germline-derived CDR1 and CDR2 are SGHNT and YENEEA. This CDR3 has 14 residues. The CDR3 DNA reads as TGTGCCAGCAGCCCACGCGCTGGGGCCTACGAGCAGTACGTC. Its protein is CASSPRAGAYEQYV.

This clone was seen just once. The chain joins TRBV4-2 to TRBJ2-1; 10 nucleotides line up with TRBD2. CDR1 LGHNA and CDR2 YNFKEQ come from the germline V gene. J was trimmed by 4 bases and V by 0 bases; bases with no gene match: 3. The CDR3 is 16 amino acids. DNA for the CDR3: TGTGCCAGCAGCCAAGAGGCTAGCGGGAGTTACAATGAGCAGTTCTTC. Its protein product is CASSQEASGSYNEQFF.

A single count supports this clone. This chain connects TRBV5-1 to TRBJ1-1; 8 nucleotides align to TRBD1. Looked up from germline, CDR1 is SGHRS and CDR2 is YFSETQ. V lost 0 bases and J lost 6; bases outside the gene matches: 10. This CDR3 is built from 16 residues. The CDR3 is CASSLVAAGGASEAFF. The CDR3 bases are TGCGCCAGCAGCTTGGTAGCGGCAGGGGGCGCCTCTGAAGCTTTCTTT.

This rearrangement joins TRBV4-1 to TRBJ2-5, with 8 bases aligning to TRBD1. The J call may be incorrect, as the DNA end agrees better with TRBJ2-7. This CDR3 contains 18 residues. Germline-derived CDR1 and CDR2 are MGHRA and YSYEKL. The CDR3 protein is CASSQAPPRGTGAYEQYF. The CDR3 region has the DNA TGCGCCAGCAGCCAAGCCCCGCCCCGCGGGACAGGAGCCTACGAGCAGTACTTC.

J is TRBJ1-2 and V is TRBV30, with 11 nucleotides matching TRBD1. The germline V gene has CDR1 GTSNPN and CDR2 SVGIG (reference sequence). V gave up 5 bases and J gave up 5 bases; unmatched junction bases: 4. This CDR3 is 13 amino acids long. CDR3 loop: CAWVRDRGYGYTF. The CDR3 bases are TGTGCCTGGGTTCGGGACAGGGGGTATGGCTACACCTTC.

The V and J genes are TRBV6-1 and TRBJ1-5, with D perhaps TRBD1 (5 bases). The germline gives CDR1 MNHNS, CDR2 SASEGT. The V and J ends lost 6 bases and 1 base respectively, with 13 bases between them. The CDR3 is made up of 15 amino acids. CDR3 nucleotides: TGTGCCAGCAGCGCCTACCAGGGAAGCAATCAGCCCCAGCATTTT. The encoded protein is CASSAYQGSNQPQHF.

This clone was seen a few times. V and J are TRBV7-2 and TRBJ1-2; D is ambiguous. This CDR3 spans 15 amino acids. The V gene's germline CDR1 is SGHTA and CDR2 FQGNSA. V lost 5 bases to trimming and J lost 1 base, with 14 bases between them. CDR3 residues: CASSPYPILNYGYTF. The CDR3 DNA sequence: TGTGCCAGCAGCCCCTACCCAATTCTTAACTATGGCTACACCTTC.

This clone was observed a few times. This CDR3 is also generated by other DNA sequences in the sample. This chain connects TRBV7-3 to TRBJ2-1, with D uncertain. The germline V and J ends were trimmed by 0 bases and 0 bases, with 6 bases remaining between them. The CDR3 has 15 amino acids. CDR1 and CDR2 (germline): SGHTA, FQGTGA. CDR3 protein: CASSLTGSSYNEQFF. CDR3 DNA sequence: TGTGCCAGCAGCTTAACCGGGTCCTCCTACAATGAGCAGTTCTTC.

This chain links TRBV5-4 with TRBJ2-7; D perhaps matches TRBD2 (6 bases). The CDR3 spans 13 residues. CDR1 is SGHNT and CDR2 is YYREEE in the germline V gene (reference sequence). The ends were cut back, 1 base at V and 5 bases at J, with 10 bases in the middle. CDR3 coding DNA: TGTGCCAGCAGCTTGACTAGCTTGGACGAGCAGTACGTC. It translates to CASSLTSLDEQYV.

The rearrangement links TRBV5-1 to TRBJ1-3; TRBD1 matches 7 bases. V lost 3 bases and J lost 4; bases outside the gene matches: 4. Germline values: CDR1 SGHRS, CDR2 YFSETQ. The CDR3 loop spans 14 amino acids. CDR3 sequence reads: CASSSQGEGNTIYF. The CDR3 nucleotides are TGCGCCAGCAGCTCCCAGGGGGAGGGAAACACCATATATTTT.

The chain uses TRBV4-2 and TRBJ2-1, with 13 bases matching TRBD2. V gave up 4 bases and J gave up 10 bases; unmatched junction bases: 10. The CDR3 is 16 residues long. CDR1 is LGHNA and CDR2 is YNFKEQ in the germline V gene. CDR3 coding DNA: TGTGCCAGCAGCCTGATTGGACTAGCGGGAGAGGACGAGCAGTTCTTC. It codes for CASSLIGLAGEDEQFF.

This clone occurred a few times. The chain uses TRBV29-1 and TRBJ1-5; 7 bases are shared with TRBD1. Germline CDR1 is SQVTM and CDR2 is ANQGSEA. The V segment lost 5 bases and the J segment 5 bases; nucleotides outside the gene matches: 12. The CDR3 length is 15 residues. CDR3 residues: CSVKIEGGVDQPQHF. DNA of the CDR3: TGCAGCGTTAAGATCGAAGGGGGCGTAGATCAGCCCCAGCATTTT.

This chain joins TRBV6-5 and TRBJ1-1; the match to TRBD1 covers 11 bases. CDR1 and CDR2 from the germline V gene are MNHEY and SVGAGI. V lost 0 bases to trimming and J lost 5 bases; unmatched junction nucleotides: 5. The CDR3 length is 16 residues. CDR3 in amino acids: CASSYSAGQGGTEAFF. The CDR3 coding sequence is TGTGCCAGCAGTTACTCGGCGGGACAGGGGGGGACTGAAGCTTTCTTT.